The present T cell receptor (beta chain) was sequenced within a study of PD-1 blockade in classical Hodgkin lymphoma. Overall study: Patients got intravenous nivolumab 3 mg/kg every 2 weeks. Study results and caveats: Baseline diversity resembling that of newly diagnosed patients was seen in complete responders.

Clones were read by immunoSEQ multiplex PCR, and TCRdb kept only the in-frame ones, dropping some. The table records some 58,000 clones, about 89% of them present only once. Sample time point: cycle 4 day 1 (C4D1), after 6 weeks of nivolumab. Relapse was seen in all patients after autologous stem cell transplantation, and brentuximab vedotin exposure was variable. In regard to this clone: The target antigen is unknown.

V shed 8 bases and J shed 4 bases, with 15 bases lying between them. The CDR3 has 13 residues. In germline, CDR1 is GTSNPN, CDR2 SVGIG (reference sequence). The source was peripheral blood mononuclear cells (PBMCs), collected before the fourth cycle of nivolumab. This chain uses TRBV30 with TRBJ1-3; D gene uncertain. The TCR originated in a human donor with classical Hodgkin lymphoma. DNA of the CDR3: TGTGCCCACGGGAAGGGTTTAGGAAACACCATATATTTT. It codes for CAHGKGLGNTIYF. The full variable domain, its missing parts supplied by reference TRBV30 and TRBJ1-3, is SQTIHQWPATLVQPVGSPLSLECTVEGTSNPNLYWYRQAAGRGLQLLFYSVGIGQISSEVPQNLSASRPQDRQFILSSKKLLLSDSGFYLCAHGKGLGNTIYFGEGSWLTVV.